This T cell receptor (beta chain) originates from a study of control samples from healthy donors and cancer patients (dated by TCRdb to 2020 to 2021). The library was prepared using the immunoSEQ multiplex PCR assay. TCRdb limited this immuneACCESS table to in-frame rearrangements with V and J called. A share of clones is missing; checked studies link under half to unresolved V genes, and the rest is unexplained. This sample is represented by roughly 81,000 clones; 80% to 90% of them were singletons. The top ten hold around a tenth of the sample. The table lists this clone with a count of one. Its antigen is currently not known. No much larger clonotype is one base removed from it; base qualities were not supplied. From a lookup of the germline V gene (reference sequence), CDR1 and CDR2 are SEHNR and FQNEAQ. Inclusive of the bounding cysteine and phenylalanine, the CDR3 is 17 residues long. Only the CDR3 DNA is retained, 51 bases long and in frame from the first base. The germline V and J ends show losses of 0 bases and 5 bases respectively, and no gene match explains 8 bases of the junction.

The sequence is built from TRBV7-9 and TRBJ2-2; TRBD2 fits 8 bases in the junction. Sequencing used PBMCs. The origin of this receptor is a man aged 60 to 69 with head and neck cancer. CDR3 reads: CASSLARVGLATGELFF. The nucleotides are TGTGCCAGCAGCTTAGCGAGGGTAGGACTAGCAACCGGGGAGCTGTTTTTT.